This TCR beta chain is from a study of multiple sclerosis patients with progressive multifocal leukoencephalopathy. Time point denoted: time of PML onset. Only in-frame clones appear in the TCRdb table, and some are missing; sequencing was by immunoSEQ multiplex PCR. The profile shows 30,000 or so clones, approximately 89% of them singletons. The CDR3 is made up of 15 amino acids. In germline, CDR1 is MNHNS, CDR2 SASEGT. Trimming removed 3 bases at V and 4 bases at J, with 13 bases between. The chain couples TRBV6-1 to TRBJ2-1; D not certain. The TCR was taken from a woman aged 25 to 45 with progressive multifocal leukoencephalopathy. Here the sequenced sample was PBMCs, taken from a patient treated with natalizumab. The CDR3 here is CASSESAANYNEQFF. Here the CDR3 DNA reads TGTGCCAGCAGTGAGTCGGCTGCAAATTACAATGAGCAGTTCTTC.